The clone carrying this T cell receptor (beta chain) has ten or more counts. The antigen is unknown. The data belong to a study of T-cell reconstitution after alpha-beta-depleted transplantation in children. The study, taken as a whole, reports: The origin of high day-60 TCRbeta diversity in some patients lay in surviving recipient T cells and thymic progenitors. After transplant, at about two months, alpha-beta T cells were reportedly derived from several hundred expanded graft clones. T-cell counts and diversity at one year post-transplant came mainly from newly produced T cells.

The TCRbeta library was prepared with unique molecular identifiers. TCRdb recomputed calls from the PCR reads with MiXCR, one row per CDR3 protein. The data show about 74,000 distinct CDR3 sequences, around an eighth seen once. The CDR3 extends over 12 amino acids. Trimming stripped 0 bases from V and 7 bases from J, with 4 bases between. Germline V lookup: CDR1 SGHVS, CDR2 FNYEAQ. Sequenced material: PBMCs, mostly from graft donor cells, taken 180 days after TCRalphabeta/CD19-depleted stem cell transplant. This receptor was taken from a male patient between 2 and 10 years old who had a stem cell transplant for acute lymphoblastic leukemia, so the T cells may come from the graft donor. The J gene is TRBJ1-3, the V gene TRBV7-6; D gene unclear. The CDR3 is CASSLAGNTIYF. CDR3 nucleotides: TGTGCCAGCAGCTTAGCCGGGAACACCATATATTTT.